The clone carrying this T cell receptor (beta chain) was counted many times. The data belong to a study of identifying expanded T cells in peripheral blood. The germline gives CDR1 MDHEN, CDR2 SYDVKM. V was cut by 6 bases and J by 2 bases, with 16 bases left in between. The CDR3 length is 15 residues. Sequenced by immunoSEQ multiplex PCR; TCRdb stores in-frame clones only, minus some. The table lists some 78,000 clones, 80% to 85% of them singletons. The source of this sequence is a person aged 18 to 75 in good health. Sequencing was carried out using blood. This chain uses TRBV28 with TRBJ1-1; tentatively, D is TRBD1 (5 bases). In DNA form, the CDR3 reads TGTGCCAGCAGCCCATGGGGGGGAGGCAACACTGAAGCTTTCTTT. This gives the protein CASSPWGGGNTEAFF.